The rows below give T cell receptor beta chains drawn from one sample of a study of CD8 T cells in Susac syndrome. MiXCR was run by TCRdb on the immunoSEQ multiplex PCR reads, yielding one entry per CDR3 protein. The table records 84,000 or so distinct CDR3 sequences, approximately 95% of them present only once. Sequenced sample: CD8+ T cells from PBMCs. The source is a human donor with Susac syndrome. Each CDR3 is given with its conserved first and last residue. Each record gives: J gene, clone size, V gene, D gene, CDR3 protein, CDR3 DNA. A D gene is named only where the DNA matches it firmly. Where a row states a size, it is once, few, many or the class of an expanded clone; other rows omit it.

j_gene: TRBJ2-5
abundance: .
v_gene: TRBV20-1
d_gene: TRBD1
CDR3aa: CSARDDDRVGETQYF
CDR3nt: TGCAGTGCTAGAGACGATGACAGGGTGGGAGAGACCCAGTACTTC

j_gene: TRBJ2-1
abundance: .
v_gene: TRBV4-3
d_gene: TRBD2
CDR3aa: CASSQDSASGVYNEQFF
CDR3nt: TGCGCCAGCAGCCAAGATTCGGCTAGCGGGGTCTACAATGAGCAGTTCTTC

j_gene: TRBJ2-7
abundance: once
v_gene: TRBV5-6
d_gene: .
CDR3aa: CASSAEDF
CDR3nt: TGTGCCAGCAGCGCGGAAGACTTC

j_gene: TRBJ2-1
abundance: .
v_gene: TRBV4-2
d_gene: TRBD2
CDR3aa: CASRGLAETYNEQFF
CDR3nt: TGTGCCAGCAGGGGACTAGCGGAGACCTACAATGAGCAGTTCTTC

j_gene: TRBJ2-3
abundance: .
v_gene: TRBV12-3/TRBV12-4
d_gene: .
CDR3aa: CASSLVQSTDTQYF
CDR3nt: TGTGCCAGCAGTTTAGTTCAAAGCACAGATACGCAGTATTTT

j_gene: TRBJ2-7
abundance: .
v_gene: TRBV18
d_gene: .
CDR3aa: CASSPDDDEQYF
CDR3nt: TGTGCCAGCTCACCGGACGATGACGAGCAGTACTTC

j_gene: TRBJ2-1
abundance: .
v_gene: TRBV29-1
d_gene: TRBD2
CDR3aa: CSVEYPAPTSGAYNEQFF
CDR3nt: TGCAGCGTTGAATACCCCGCCCCGACTAGCGGGGCTTACAATGAGCAGTTCTTC

j_gene: TRBJ2-7
abundance: .
v_gene: TRBV20-1
d_gene: TRBD1
CDR3aa: CSARDLQGSSYEQYF
CDR3nt: TGCAGTGCTAGAGATTTACAGGGGAGCTCCTACGAGCAGTACTTC

j_gene: TRBJ2-3
abundance: .
v_gene: TRBV20-1
d_gene: TRBD2
CDR3aa: CSARAKGLAGLGTDTQYF
CDR3nt: TGCAGTGCTAGAGCGAAGGGACTAGCGGGTCTCGGCACAGATACGCAGTATTTT

j_gene: TRBJ2-1
abundance: few
v_gene: TRBV9
d_gene: .
CDR3aa: CASSSTNEQFF
CDR3nt: TGTGCCAGCAGCTCTACCAATGAGCAGTTCTTC

j_gene: TRBJ2-3
abundance: .
v_gene: TRBV11-2
d_gene: .
CDR3aa: CASSPPQDAGHTDTQYF
CDR3nt: TGTGCCAGCAGCCCCCCTCAGGACGCCGGGCACACAGATACGCAGTATTTT

j_gene: TRBJ2-3
abundance: .
v_gene: TRBV6-5
d_gene: .
CDR3aa: CASSYLDTDTQYF
CDR3nt: TGTGCCAGCAGTTACCTCGACACAGATACGCAGTATTTT

j_gene: TRBJ2-1
abundance: .
v_gene: TRBV4-2
d_gene: TRBD2
CDR3aa: CASSQFPGTSSHNEQFF
CDR3nt: TGTGCCAGCAGCCAATTCCCCGGGACTAGCAGCCACAATGAGCAGTTCTTC

j_gene: TRBJ1-1
abundance: .
v_gene: TRBV20-1
d_gene: TRBD1
CDR3aa: CRDGQGDTEAFF
CDR3nt: TGCAGGGATGGACAGGGCGACACTGAAGCTTTCTTT

j_gene: TRBJ1-5
abundance: .
v_gene: TRBV15
d_gene: TRBD1
CDR3aa: CATSRELYRGQPQHF
CDR3nt: TGTGCCACCAGCAGAGAATTGTACAGGGGACAGCCCCAGCATTTT

j_gene: TRBJ2-7
abundance: .
v_gene: TRBV12-3/TRBV12-4
d_gene: .
CDR3aa: CASSLGNYEQYF
CDR3nt: TGTGCCAGCAGTTTGGGTAACTACGAGCAGTACTTC

j_gene: TRBJ2-1
abundance: .
v_gene: TRBV12-3/TRBV12-4
d_gene: .
CDR3aa: CASSFGVEQFF
CDR3nt: TGTGCCAGCAGTTTTGGCGTGGAGCAGTTCTTC

j_gene: TRBJ2-5
abundance: .
v_gene: TRBV20-1
d_gene: TRBD2
CDR3aa: CSAQTWTSAQETQYF
CDR3nt: TGCAGTGCACAGACTTGGACTAGCGCACAAGAGACCCAGTACTTC

j_gene: TRBJ2-5
abundance: .
v_gene: TRBV4-2
d_gene: .
CDR3aa: CASSQVAGPQETQYF
CDR3nt: TGTGCCAGCAGCCAAGTCGCCGGACCTCAAGAGACCCAGTACTTC

j_gene: TRBJ2-1
abundance: .
v_gene: TRBV6-5
d_gene: TRBD2
CDR3aa: CASRVTTSGYNEQFF
CDR3nt: TGTGCCAGCAGAGTCACGACTAGCGGTTACAATGAGCAGTTCTTC

j_gene: TRBJ1-2
abundance: .
v_gene: TRBV6-5
d_gene: TRBD1
CDR3aa: CASRPGQGDGYTF
CDR3nt: TGTGCCAGCAGGCCGGGACAGGGGGATGGCTACACCTTC

j_gene: TRBJ2-2
abundance: .
v_gene: TRBV13
d_gene: TRBD2
CDR3aa: CASSLGGLAAPGELFF
CDR3nt: TGTGCCAGCAGCTTAGGGGGACTAGCGGCTCCCGGGGAGCTGTTTTTT

j_gene: TRBJ2-1
abundance: .
v_gene: TRBV27
d_gene: TRBD2
CDR3aa: CASSLLPAGAYNEQFF
CDR3nt: TGTGCCAGCAGTTTACTGCCAGCGGGAGCCTACAATGAGCAGTTCTTC

j_gene: TRBJ2-2
abundance: .
v_gene: TRBV18
d_gene: TRBD1
CDR3aa: CASSTPAGQGATGELFF
CDR3nt: TGTGCCAGCTCAACACCGGCTGGACAGGGGGCCACCGGGGAGCTGTTTTTT

j_gene: TRBJ2-1
abundance: .
v_gene: TRBV4-2
d_gene: .
CDR3aa: CASTRTSYSGDEQFF
CDR3nt: TGTGCCAGCACTCGGACGTCCTATAGTGGGGATGAGCAGTTCTTC

j_gene: TRBJ2-5
abundance: .
v_gene: TRBV28
d_gene: TRBD1
CDR3aa: CASSDRGNVTQYF
CDR3nt: TGTGCCAGCAGTGACAGGGGTAATGTGACCCAGTACTTC

j_gene: TRBJ1-5
abundance: .
v_gene: TRBV2
d_gene: .
CDR3aa: CASRGIESQHF
CDR3nt: TGTGCCAGCAGGGGGATCGAGTCCCAGCATTTT